Sequencing of this T cell receptor (beta chain) was carried out in a study of cytomegalovirus exposure and HLA in healthy donors. A few counts support this clone. V was pared by 0 bases and J by 7 bases, with 12 bases between. Germline V gives CDR1 SGHRS, CDR2 YFSETQ. The CDR3 is 14 amino acids. Sequenced by immunoSEQ multiplex PCR; TCRdb stores in-frame clones only, minus some. This sample has over 110,000 clones; about 87% occur once, and the top ten carry 8.7%. The chain joins TRBV5-1 to TRBJ2-3; D possibly corresponds to TRBD1 (6 bases). Sequencing was done on a sample of PBMCs. This clonotype was obtained from a man aged 18 to 29 in good health and CMV-seropositive. The CDR3: CASSLAEGVHTQYF. The CDR3 nucleotides are TGCGCCAGCAGCTTGGCCGAGGGGGTGCATACGCAGTATTTT.